This T cell receptor (beta chain) was profiled in a study of PD-L1 blockade in urothelial cancer. The wider study: Previous chemotherapy exposure amounted to 0 to 3 regimens for patients. Per blood sample, T cells had a median of roughly 150,000. Study outcomes and limitations: Stronger expansion of tumor-associated clones in blood at 3 weeks distinguished durable-benefit patients.

The sample holds one count of this clone. Its antigen is not identified. TCRdb's table, derived via immunoSEQ multiplex PCR, lists solely in-frame clones and lacks some. The sample includes 50,000 or so clones, around 84% seen only once; the top ten take over 20%. The CDR3 is made up of 15 amino acids. Germline V gene sequence: CDR1 LGHNA, CDR2 YNFKEQ. The V and J ends lost 0 bases and 3 bases, in that order; junction bases with no gene match: 0. This sample's time point: pretreatment peripheral blood. Patients suffered from locally advanced or metastatic urothelial carcinoma. The clonotype comes from a man aged 60 to 75 with urothelial cancer. This chain uses TRBV4-2 with TRBJ2-5, with 11 bases fitting TRBD2. This sample comprised PBMCs, obtained around atezolizumab (anti-PD-L1) treatment. The CDR3 spells CASSQELAGEETQYF. CDR3 in DNA: TGTGCCAGCAGCCAAGAACTAGCGGGGGAAGAGACCCAGTACTTC.